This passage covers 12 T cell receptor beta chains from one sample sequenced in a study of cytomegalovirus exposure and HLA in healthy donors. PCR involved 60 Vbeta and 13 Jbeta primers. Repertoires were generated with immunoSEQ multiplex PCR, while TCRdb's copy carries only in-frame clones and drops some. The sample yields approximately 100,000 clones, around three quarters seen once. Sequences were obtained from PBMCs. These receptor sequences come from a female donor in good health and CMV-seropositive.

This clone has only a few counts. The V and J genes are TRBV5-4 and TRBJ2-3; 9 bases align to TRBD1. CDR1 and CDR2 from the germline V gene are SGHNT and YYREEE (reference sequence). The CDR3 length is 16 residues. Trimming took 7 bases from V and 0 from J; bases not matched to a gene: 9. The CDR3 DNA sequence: TGTGCCAGCCGCGGGACAGGGACTCGTAGCACAGATACGCAGTATTTT. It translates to CASRGTGTRSTDTQYF.

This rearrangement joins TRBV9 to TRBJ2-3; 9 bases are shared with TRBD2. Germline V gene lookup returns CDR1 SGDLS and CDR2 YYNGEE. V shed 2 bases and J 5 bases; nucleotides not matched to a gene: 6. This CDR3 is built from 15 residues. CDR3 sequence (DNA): TGTGCCAGCAGCGTGTGGCGGGGGGGCAAAGATACGCAGTATTTT. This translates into CASSVWRGGKDTQYF.

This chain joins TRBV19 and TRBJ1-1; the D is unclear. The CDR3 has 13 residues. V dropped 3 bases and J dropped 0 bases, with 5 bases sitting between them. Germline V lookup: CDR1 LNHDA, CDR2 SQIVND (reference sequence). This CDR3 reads CASSISLNTEAFF. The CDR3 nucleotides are TGTGCCAGTAGTATTAGCCTGAACACTGAAGCTTTCTTT.

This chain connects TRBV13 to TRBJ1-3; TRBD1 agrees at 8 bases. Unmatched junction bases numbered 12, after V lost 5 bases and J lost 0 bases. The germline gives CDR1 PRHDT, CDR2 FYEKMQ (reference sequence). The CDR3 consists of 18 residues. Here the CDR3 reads CASSTGPGQASSGNTIYF. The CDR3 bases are TGTGCCAGCAGCACGGGGCCGGGACAGGCTAGCTCTGGAAACACCATATATTTT.

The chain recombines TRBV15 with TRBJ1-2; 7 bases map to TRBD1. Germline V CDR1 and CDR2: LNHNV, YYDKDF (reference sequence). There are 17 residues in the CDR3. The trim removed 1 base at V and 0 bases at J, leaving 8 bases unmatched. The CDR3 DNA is TGTGCCACCAGCAGAGTGATAGTACAGGGGACTAACTATGGCTACACCTTC. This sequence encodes CATSRVIVQGTNYGYTF.

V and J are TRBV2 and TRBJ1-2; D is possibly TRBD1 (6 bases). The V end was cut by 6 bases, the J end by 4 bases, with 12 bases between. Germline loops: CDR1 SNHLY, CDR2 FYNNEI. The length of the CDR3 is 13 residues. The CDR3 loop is CASRGALVYGYTF. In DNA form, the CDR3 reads TGTGCCAGCAGGGGGGCGTTAGTCTATGGCTACACCTTC.

The chain's CDR3 is CASSQECYSNQPQHF. For the CDR3, the DNA is TGCGCCAGCAGCCAAGAATGTTATAGCAATCAGCCCCAGCATTTT. The V call is TRBV4-3, the J call TRBJ1-5; D call uncertain. With 0 bases removed from V and 0 bases from J, the gap between germline ends came to 6 bases. The CDR3 loop spans 15 amino acids. Germline lookup yields CDR1 LGHNA and CDR2 YSLEER.

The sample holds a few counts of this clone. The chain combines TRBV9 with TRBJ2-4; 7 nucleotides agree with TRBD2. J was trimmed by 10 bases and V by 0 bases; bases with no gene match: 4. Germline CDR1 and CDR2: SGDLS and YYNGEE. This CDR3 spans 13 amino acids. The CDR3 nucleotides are TGTGCCAGCAGCGTAGATAAGCGGGGTATTCAGTACTTC. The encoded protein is CASSVDKRGIQYF.

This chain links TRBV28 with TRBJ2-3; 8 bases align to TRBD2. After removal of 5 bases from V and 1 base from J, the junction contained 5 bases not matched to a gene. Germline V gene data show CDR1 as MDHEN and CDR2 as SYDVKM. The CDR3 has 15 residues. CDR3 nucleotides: TGTGCCAGCAGTGGGACTAGTATCGGCACAGATACGCAGTATTTT. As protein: CASSGTSIGTDTQYF.

CDR3 residues: CASSFTSGSVETQYF. The CDR3, as DNA: TGTGCCAGCAGCTTTACTAGCGGGAGTGTAGAGACCCAGTACTTC. V and J are TRBV11-2 and TRBJ2-5, with 11 bases that match TRBD2. In germline, CDR1 is SGHAT, CDR2 FQNNGV. V shed 3 bases, J shed 4 bases, and the junction held 4 bases outside the gene matches. The CDR3 is 15 amino acids.

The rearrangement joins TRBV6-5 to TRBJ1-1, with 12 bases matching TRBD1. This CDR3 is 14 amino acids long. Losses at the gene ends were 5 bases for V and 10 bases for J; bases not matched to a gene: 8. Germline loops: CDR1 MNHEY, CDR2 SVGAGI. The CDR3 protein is CASSDAGQGAGAFF. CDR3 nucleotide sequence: TGTGCCAGCAGTGACGCGGGACAGGGGGCGGGAGCTTTCTTT.

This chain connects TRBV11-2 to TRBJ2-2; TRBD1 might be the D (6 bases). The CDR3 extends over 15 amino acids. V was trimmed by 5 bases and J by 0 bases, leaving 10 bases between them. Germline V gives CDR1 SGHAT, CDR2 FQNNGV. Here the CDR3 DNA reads TGTGCCAGCAGCACAGGGCGGCCGAACACCGGGGAGCTGTTTTTT. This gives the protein CASSTGRPNTGELFF.